The T cell receptor beta chain described here comes from a study of blood T cell repertoires in COVID-19. Study-level background: Samples taken during acute and convalescent COVID-19 were collected in the United States, Italy and Spain. The cDNA or gDNA used as material had been derived from T cells, B-cell-depleted T cells, or PBMCs.

This table comes from immunoSEQ multiplex PCR, and its TCRdb copy is limited to in-frame clones, with some not included. The table records some 190,000 clones, about 83% of them present only once. Germline V gene data show CDR1 as SSHAT and CDR2 as FNYEAQ (reference sequence). Losses at the gene ends were 5 bases for V and 6 bases for J; bases not matched to a gene: 4. The CDR3 contains 15 residues. Material: peripheral blood. The origin of this receptor is a woman between 65 and 79 years old with active or convalescent COVID-19. This chain uses TRBV7-7 with TRBJ2-1, with 13 bases that match TRBD2. This chain's CDR3 is CASSPLAGGGNEQFF. CDR3 nucleotides: TGTGCCAGCAGCCCACTAGCGGGAGGGGGCAATGAGCAGTTCTTC.